This T cell receptor (beta chain) was recovered during a study of blood T cell repertoires in COVID-19. Overall study context: The United States, Italy and Spain were the sources of the acute and convalescent COVID-19 samples.

Germline CDR1 SGHRS, CDR2 YFSETQ. V was pared by 7 bases and J by 10 bases, with 9 bases of the junction left unmatched. This CDR3 region has 12 residues. Assay used: immunoSEQ multiplex PCR; TCRdb lists only in-frame clones, some missing. This sample has over 200,000 clones; about 90% occur once, and the top ten carry 10% to 11%. Sequences were obtained from PBMCs or T cells enriched from blood (not recorded which). The TCR sequence derives from a man aged 25-45 years who had recovered from COVID-19. The rearrangement joins TRBV5-1 to TRBJ1-1; TRBD1 aligns across 8 bases. In nucleotides, the CDR3 is TGCGCCAGCGGGTCGGACAGGGAGGCAGCTTTCTTT. Amino acid sequence: CASGSDREAAFF.